The T cell receptor beta chain described here comes from a study of blood T cells in healthy people across ages. The second PCR ran about 6 to 12 cycles with a sample-barcoded 5' primer and J-beta primers. From the 5' RACE reads, TCRdb called clonotypes with MiXCR, one entry per CDR3 protein. The table includes over 750,000 distinct CDR3 sequences, roughly 25% detected once. Only a few counts were recorded for this clonotype. Its target is unknown. Study-wide results and caveats: Naive CD4+ cell counts and diversity both ran higher in long-lived than in aged donors. The fall in TCR beta diversity per million T cells was roughly linear with age.

The CDR3 is 15 amino acids. Germline V gene sequence: CDR1 LGHDT, CDR2 YNNKEL (reference sequence). V gave up 0 bases and J gave up 6 bases, with 12 bases separating them. This same sample was also part of a study on T cells of mothers and their children. That work contributes: The overlap seen between related mothers and children slightly exceeded that of unrelated pairs, though not significantly.

J is TRBJ2-1 and V is TRBV3-1; D might be TRBD2 (5 bases). The sequence was obtained from a boy aged 5-17 years in good health. Sequencing was performed on blood. The CDR3 region has the DNA TGTGCCAGCAGCCAAGATGCGACTACACCCAATGAGCAGTTCTTC. Its translation is CASSQDATTPNEQFF.